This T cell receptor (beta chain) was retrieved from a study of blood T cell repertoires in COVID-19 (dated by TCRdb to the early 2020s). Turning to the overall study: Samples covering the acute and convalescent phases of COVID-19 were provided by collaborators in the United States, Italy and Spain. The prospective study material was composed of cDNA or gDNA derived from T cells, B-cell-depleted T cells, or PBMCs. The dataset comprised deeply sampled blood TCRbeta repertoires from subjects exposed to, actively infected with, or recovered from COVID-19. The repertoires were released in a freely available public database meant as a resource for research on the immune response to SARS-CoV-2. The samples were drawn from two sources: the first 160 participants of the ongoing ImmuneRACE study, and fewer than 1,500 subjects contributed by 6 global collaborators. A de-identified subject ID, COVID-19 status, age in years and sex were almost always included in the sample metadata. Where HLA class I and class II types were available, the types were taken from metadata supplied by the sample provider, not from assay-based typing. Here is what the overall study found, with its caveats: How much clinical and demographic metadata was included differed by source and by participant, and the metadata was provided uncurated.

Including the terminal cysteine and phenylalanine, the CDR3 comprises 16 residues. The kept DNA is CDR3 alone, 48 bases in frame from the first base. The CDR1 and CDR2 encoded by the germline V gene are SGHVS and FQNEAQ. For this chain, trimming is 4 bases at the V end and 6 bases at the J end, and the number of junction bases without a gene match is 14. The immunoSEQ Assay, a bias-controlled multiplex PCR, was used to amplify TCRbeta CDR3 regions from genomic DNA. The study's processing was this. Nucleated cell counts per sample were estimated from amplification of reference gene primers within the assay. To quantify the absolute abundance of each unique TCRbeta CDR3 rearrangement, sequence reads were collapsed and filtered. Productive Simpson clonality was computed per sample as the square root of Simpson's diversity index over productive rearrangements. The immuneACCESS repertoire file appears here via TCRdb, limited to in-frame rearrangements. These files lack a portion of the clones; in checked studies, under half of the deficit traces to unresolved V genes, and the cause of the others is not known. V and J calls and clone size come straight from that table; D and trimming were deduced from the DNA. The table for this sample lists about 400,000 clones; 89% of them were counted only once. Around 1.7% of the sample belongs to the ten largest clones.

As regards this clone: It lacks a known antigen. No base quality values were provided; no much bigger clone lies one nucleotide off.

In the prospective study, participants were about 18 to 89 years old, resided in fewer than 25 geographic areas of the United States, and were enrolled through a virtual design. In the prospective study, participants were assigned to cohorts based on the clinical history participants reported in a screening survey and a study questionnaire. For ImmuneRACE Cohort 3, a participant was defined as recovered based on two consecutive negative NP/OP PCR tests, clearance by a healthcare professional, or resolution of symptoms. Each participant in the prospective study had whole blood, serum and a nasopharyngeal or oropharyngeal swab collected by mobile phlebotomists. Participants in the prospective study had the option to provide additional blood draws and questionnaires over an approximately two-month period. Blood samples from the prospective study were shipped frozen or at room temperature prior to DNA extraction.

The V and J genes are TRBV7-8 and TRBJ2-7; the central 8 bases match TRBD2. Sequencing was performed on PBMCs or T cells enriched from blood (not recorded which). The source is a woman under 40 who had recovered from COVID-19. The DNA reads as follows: TGTGCCAGCAGCTCGAACCGAGCGGGGGCGCGAGGCGAGCAGTACTTC. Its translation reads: CASSSNRAGARGEQYF. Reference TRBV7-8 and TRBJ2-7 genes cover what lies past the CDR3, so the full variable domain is GAGVSQSPRYKVAKRGQDVALRCDPISGHVSLFWYQQALGQGPEFLTYFQNEAQLDKSGLPSDRFFAERPEGSVSTLKIQRTQQEDSAVYLCASSSNRAGARGEQYFGPGTRLTVT.